A single T cell receptor (beta chain) is shown here with its context. The antigen is unknown. The roughly 120-subject validation cohort, separate from the roughly 700-subject first cohort, included the donors. These data are taken from a study of cytomegalovirus exposure and HLA in healthy donors. Overall study findings and caveats: The study labeled under 200 TCR beta chains cytomegalovirus-associated.

V was clipped by 5 bases and J by 2 bases; unmatched bases: 4. Germline loops: CDR1 GTSNPN, CDR2 SVGIG (reference sequence). The CDR3 has 13 residues. Sequencing used immunoSEQ multiplex PCR; TCRdb keeps in-frame clones, though not all of them. The sample lists about 250,000 clones, less than 90% seen once, with 12% in the top ten. Specimen: PBMCs. V and J are TRBV30 and TRBJ2-3, with 7 bases fitting TRBD1. The sequence came from a man between 18 and 35 years old in good health and CMV-seropositive. CDR3 DNA sequence: TGTGCCTGGGGGACAGCGTCCACAGATACGCAGTATTTT. Translation: CAWGTASTDTQYF.